This T cell receptor beta chain was profiled in a study of cytomegalovirus exposure and HLA in healthy donors. Study overall: A preliminary data release comprised approximately 85 million unique TCRs obtained from HLA-typed donors. General study points: A later analysis reportedly identified an Asian-associated ancestry cluster as carrying fewer N-insertions than the approximately 640-donor mean. By a later analysis, the bulk of CMV-associated TCR beta chains appeared HLA-restricted.

CDR1 and CDR2 from the germline V gene are KGHSH and LQKENI. Trimming removed 0 bases from V and 7 bases from J, with 14 bases in between. This CDR3 has 15 residues. This clone has just a few counts. No antigen is known for it. Amplification used 60 Vbeta primers and 13 Jbeta primers. Libraries were prepared by immunoSEQ multiplex PCR; TCRdb keeps only in-frame clonotypes and omits some of them. The sample carries approximately 90,000 clones, about 80% recorded once. The chain combines TRBV18 with TRBJ2-3; D unclear. Sequenced input: PBMCs. The clonotype was recovered from a man aged 40-49 years in good health and CMV-seronegative. CDR3 protein: CASSPPSSSLNTQYF. The CDR3 DNA reads TGTGCCAGCTCACCACCCTCTAGTTCCTTGAATACGCAGTATTTT.